The entry that follows covers one T cell receptor (beta chain) sequence. The data derive from a study of blood T cell repertoires in COVID-19. Overall study: Specimens from acute and convalescent COVID-19 originated in the United States, Italy and Spain. T cells, B-cell-depleted T cells, or PBMCs provided the cDNA or gDNA that served as material.

Germline loops: CDR1 MNHEY, CDR2 SVGEGT. Trimming shortened V by 6 bases and J by 5 bases, and 13 bases separated the two germline ends. This CDR3 is 14 amino acids long. Original processing methods: For nucleated cells, counts were estimated from reference gene primer amplification. TCRdb keeps only in-frame clones here, not all; method: immunoSEQ multiplex PCR. That table supplies the V and J calls and clone size; D and trimming were determined from the DNA. The data show about 130,000 clones, approximately 80% seen once. The V gene is TRBV6-2 or TRBV6-3, the J gene TRBJ2-2; D is possibly TRBD1 (5 bases). The sequencing input was peripheral blood. This TCR came from a woman aged 60-70 years with acute or convalescent COVID-19. The DNA for the CDR3 is TGTGCCAGCAGCGACAGCTTTTTTACCGGGGAGCTGTTTTTT. This codes for CASSDSFFTGELFF.